What follows are 32 T cell receptor beta chains derived from one specimen sequenced in a study of blood T cell repertoires in COVID-19. Here immunoSEQ multiplex PCR was the method, and the copy in TCRdb shows in-frame clones only, minus some. The data contain about 78,000 clones, approximately 86% of them singletons. Specimen: peripheral blood. These receptors were obtained from a man aged 45-60 years with active or convalescent COVID-19.

This clone was detected a few times. CDR3 in amino acids: CATSLTQGNYGYTF. CDR3 sequence (DNA): TGTGCCACCAGCTTGACACAGGGAAACTATGGCTACACCTTC. The chain couples TRBV15 to TRBJ1-2, with D maybe TRBD1 (6 bases). Per the germline V gene, CDR1 is LNHNV and CDR2 is YYDKDF (reference sequence). Deletions cut 5 bases from V and 2 bases from J, with 12 bases between. The CDR3 runs to 14 residues.

The chain links TRBV6-5 to TRBJ1-2; the match to TRBD1 covers 7 bases. Germline V gene data show CDR1 as MNHEY and CDR2 as SVGAGI. This CDR3 is 13 amino acids long. V lost 5 bases to trimming and J lost 8 bases; unmatched junction nucleotides: 8. CDR3 sequence reads: CASSPTGDEGYTF. CDR3 DNA: TGTGCCAGCAGTCCTACAGGGGATGAGGGCTACACCTTC.

This chain connects TRBV2 to TRBJ2-7; 9 nucleotides agree with TRBD2. Per the germline V gene, CDR1 is SNHLY and CDR2 is FYNNEI. This CDR3 comprises 13 residues. The junction had 0 bases not matched to a gene; V was cut back by 2 bases and J by 4 bases. CDR3 sequence reads: CASSELAGYEQYV. The CDR3 DNA reads as TGTGCCAGCAGTGAACTAGCGGGATACGAGCAGTACGTC.

The genes are TRBV7-2 and TRBJ1-3, with D unresolved. CDR3 length: 19 residues. Trimming removed 1 base from V and 0 bases from J, with 19 bases in between. Looked up from germline, CDR1 is SGHTA and CDR2 is FQGNSA. The CDR3 region is CASSLVTGSSSSSGNTIYF. DNA for the CDR3: TGTGCCAGCAGCTTAGTTACCGGGTCCTCTTCCAGCTCTGGAAACACCATATATTTT.

This rearrangement joins TRBV28 to TRBJ1-2, with D possibly matching TRBD1 (5 bases). Trimming removed 3 bases at V and 5 bases at J, with 16 bases between. CDR1 is MDHEN and CDR2 is SYDVKM in the germline V gene. This CDR3 comprises 15 residues. The DNA for the CDR3 is TGTGCCAGCAGTTTCTCGAACGGGGGTTGGTATGGCTACACCTTC. Translated: CASSFSNGGWYGYTF.

This clone occurred once. One end of the junction varies from germline; a read error may be responsible. The rearrangement uses TRBV20-1 and TRBJ1-6; the match to TRBD1 covers 8 bases. This CDR3 contains 10 residues. The germline gives CDR1 DFQATT, CDR2 SNEGSKA (reference sequence). The CDR3: CSARADRVLF. The CDR3 coding sequence is TGCAGTGCTAGAGCGGACAGGGTCCTTTTT.

V is TRBV5-4 and J is TRBJ2-5; TRBD1 agrees at 7 bases. V was pared by 1 base and J by 6 bases, with 3 bases of the junction left unmatched. This CDR3 comprises 13 residues. Germline V gives CDR1 SGHNT, CDR2 YYREEE (reference sequence). The CDR3 region is CASSLQGVKTQYF. DNA of the CDR3: TGTGCCAGCAGCTTGCAGGGGGTGAAGACCCAGTACTTC. The whole variable domain, remainder taken from reference TRBV5-4 and TRBJ2-5, is ETGVTQSPTHLIKTRGQQVTLRCSSQSGHNTVSWYQQALGQGPQFIFQYYREEENGRGNFPPRFSGLQFPNYSSELNVNALELDDSALYLCASSLQGVKTQYFGPGTRLLVL.

The rearrangement joins TRBV4-1 to TRBJ1-3; D unclear. Trimming removed 0 bases from V and 7 bases from J, with 16 bases in between. CDR1 MGHRA and CDR2 YSYEKL come from the germline V gene. This CDR3 contains 16 residues. In nucleotides, the CDR3 is TGCGCCAGCAGCCAAGATCGGGGAGCAGTCCGGAACACCATATATTTT. It encodes CASSQDRGAVRNTIYF.

This clone was counted once. The chain carries TRBV7-2 and TRBJ2-1, with a weak D call TRBD2 (5 bases). This CDR3 has 15 amino acids. Germline CDR1 is SGHTA and CDR2 is FQGNSA. With 11 bases removed from V and 5 bases from J, the gap between germline ends came to 22 bases. CDR3 protein: CAQAGKGNTHNEQFF. In DNA form, the CDR3 reads TGTGCCCAGGCCGGGAAGGGAAACACACACAATGAGCAGTTCTTC.

The gene calls are TRBV19 and TRBJ2-5; TRBD1 matches at 9 bases. Trimming at V came to 7 bases and at J to 4 bases, leaving 7 bases not matched to a gene. The germline gives CDR1 LNHDA, CDR2 SQIVND (reference sequence). This CDR3 contains 14 residues. The CDR3 sequence is CASKTGTGSETQYF. CDR3 coding DNA: TGTGCCAGTAAGACCGGGACAGGGTCAGAGACCCAGTACTTC.

J is TRBJ1-2 and V is TRBV28; tentatively, D is TRBD1 (6 bases). The CDR3 is made up of 15 amino acids. The germline CDR1 and CDR2 sequences are MDHEN and SYDVKM. The V end lost 3 bases, the J end lost 2 bases, and 13 bases lay between the germline ends. This chain's CDR3 is CASSLGGAQNYGYTF. CDR3 nucleotide sequence: TGTGCCAGCAGTTTGGGGGGGGCCCAAAACTATGGCTACACCTTC.

V and J are TRBV6-5 and TRBJ1-1, with 7 bases aligning to TRBD1. The junction had 3 bases not matched to a gene; V was cut back by 4 bases and J by 1 base. CDR1 is MNHEY and CDR2 is SVGAGI in the germline V gene. CDR3 size: 14 residues. CDR3 protein: CASSWDRSNTEAFF. As DNA, the CDR3 is TGTGCCAGCAGTTGGGACAGATCGAACACTGAAGCTTTCTTT.

V usage is TRBV2 and J usage is TRBJ2-1; D possibly corresponds to TRBD2 (5 bases). This CDR3 has 14 residues. From germline, CDR1 is SNHLY and CDR2 FYNNEI. V was clipped by 7 bases and J by 0 bases, with 10 bases between them. The CDR3 nucleotides read TGTGCCAGCAATGCAGGACTCTCCTACAATGAGCAGTTCTTC. Its protein is CASNAGLSYNEQFF.

V and J are TRBV6-2 or TRBV6-3 and TRBJ1-6; no firm D call. The CDR3 totals 15 residues. Trimming stripped 0 bases from V and 6 bases from J, with 9 bases between. CDR1 and CDR2 (germline): MNHEY, SVGEGT. The CDR3 DNA follows: TGTGCCAGCAGTTACTCGACCGGGGTTAATTCACCCCTCCACTTT. Translated: CASSYSTGVNSPLHF.

CDR3 sequence (DNA): TGTGCCACCCTCGACAGGGGAAGGGGCACCGGGGAGCTGTTTTTT. Its protein product is CATLDRGRGTGELFF. The chain is built from TRBV10-3 and TRBJ2-2; 8 bases line up with TRBD1. Germline values: CDR1 ENHRY, CDR2 SYGVKD. The CDR3 has 15 residues. Trimming at V came to 10 bases and at J to 4 bases, leaving 11 bases not matched to a gene.

J is TRBJ2-3 and V is TRBV7-2; no firm D call. There are 16 residues in the CDR3. V was trimmed by 5 bases and J by 0 bases, leaving 15 bases between them. CDR1 SGHTA and CDR2 FQGNSA come from the germline V gene. CDR3 coding DNA: TGTGCCAGCAGCCCACACTCACGGGTTAGCACAGATACGCAGTATTTT. Amino acids: CASSPHSRVSTDTQYF.

The chain carries TRBV20-1 and TRBJ1-5, with TRBD1 as a possible D gene (5 bases). The CDR3 length is 14 residues. Germline-derived CDR1 and CDR2 are DFQATT and SNEGSKA (reference sequence). V was shortened by 3 bases and J by 5 bases, with 14 bases between the two germline ends. The CDR3 coding sequence is TGCAGTGCTAGTCAGAGCAGGGATGATCAGCCCCAGCATTTT. This sequence encodes CSASQSRDDQPQHF.

The chain joins TRBV9 to TRBJ2-3; tentative D call: TRBD2 (6 bases). Germline CDR1 and CDR2: SGDLS and YYNGEE. V lost 4 bases and J lost 2, with 14 bases in between. The CDR3 runs 15 residues. The CDR3 protein is CASSPRVAVTDTQYF. CDR3 in DNA: TGTGCCAGCAGCCCGAGGGTAGCGGTCACAGATACGCAGTATTTT.

The chain is built from TRBV2 and TRBJ2-3; D gene uncertain. CDR1 and CDR2 (germline): SNHLY, FYNNEI. With 6 bases removed from V and 9 bases from J, the gap between germline ends came to 10 bases. The CDR3 runs to 11 residues. The CDR3: CASRPYETQYF. CDR3 sequence (DNA): TGTGCCAGCAGGCCGTATGAGACGCAGTATTTT.

The chain employs TRBV2 and TRBJ2-7; 10 nucleotides match TRBD1. After removal of 7 bases from V and 4 bases from J, the junction contained 10 bases not matched to a gene. In germline, CDR1 is SNHLY, CDR2 FYNNEI. This CDR3 region has 15 residues. The DNA of the CDR3 is TGTGCCAGCACCTACTTCGGACAGGGGGTTTACGAGCAGTACGTC. This sequence encodes CASTYFGQGVYEQYV.

The rearrangement joins TRBV5-6 to TRBJ1-6; 11 nucleotides align to TRBD1. Germline V lookup: CDR1 SGHDT, CDR2 YYEEEE. The CDR3 covers 15 residues. The V and J ends lost 3 bases and 16 bases, in that order; junction bases with no gene match: 12. For the CDR3, the DNA is TGTGCCAGCAGCTCACCGGGACAGGGGGTGAACCGTCTCCACTTT. Protein sequence: CASSSPGQGVNRLHF.

The rearrangement links TRBV28 to TRBJ1-6, with a weak D call TRBD1 (5 bases). Per the germline V gene, CDR1 is MDHEN and CDR2 is SYDVKM. V was shortened by 2 bases and J by 8 bases, with 10 bases between the two germline ends. The CDR3 extends over 14 amino acids. The CDR3 DNA reads as TGTGCCAGCAGTTTACCAGGGATGTATTCACCCCTCCACTTT. Protein sequence: CASSLPGMYSPLHF.

This clone showed up just a few times. The chain recombines TRBV2 with TRBJ2-7; 8 bases match TRBD1. The ends lost 5 bases at V and 1 base at J; junction bases unmatched: 4. This CDR3 has 14 residues. Germline V CDR1 and CDR2: SNHLY, FYNNEI. The chain's CDR3 is CASSPGTGSYEQYV. The CDR3 DNA follows: TGTGCCAGCAGTCCCGGGACAGGTTCCTACGAGCAGTACGTC.

V is TRBV2 and J is TRBJ1-4, with 7 positions matching TRBD1. CDR3 length: 14 amino acids. V lost 7 bases and J lost 4; bases outside the gene matches: 6. The germline V gene has CDR1 SNHLY and CDR2 FYNNEI. The CDR3 DNA reads TGTGCCAGCACAACCCAGGGGGGTAATGAAAAACTGTTTTTT. As protein: CASTTQGGNEKLFF.

The DNA for the CDR3 is TGTGCCAGCAGCTTAGCGACGGGGTCGTGGGAGACCCAGTACTTC. Encoded protein: CASSLATGSWETQYF. V is TRBV7-2 and J is TRBJ2-5; D is perhaps TRBD2 (5 bases). The CDR3 loop spans 15 amino acids. Germline loops: CDR1 SGHTA, CDR2 FQGNSA. V was shortened by 0 bases and J by 5 bases, with 13 bases between the two germline ends. Complete variable domain (other parts from reference TRBV7-2 and TRBJ2-5): GAGVSQSPSNKVTEKGKDVELRCDPISGHTALYWYRQSLGQGLEFLIYFQGNSAPDKSGLPSDRFSAERTGGSVSTLTIQRTQQEDSAVYLCASSLATGSWETQYFGPGTRLLVL.

The rearrangement uses TRBV19 and TRBJ2-1; possible D gene TRBD2, 7 bases. The CDR3 extends over 15 amino acids. V was clipped by 3 bases and J by 8 bases, with 17 bases between them. Germline V gives CDR1 LNHDA, CDR2 SQIVND (reference sequence). This CDR3 is CASSIGGGPLDEQFF. As DNA, the CDR3 is TGTGCCAGTAGTATTGGGGGGGGGCCCCTGGATGAGCAGTTCTTC.

The rearrangement joins TRBV9 to TRBJ2-1, with a possible D match to TRBD1 (6 bases). The CDR3 totals 15 residues. Trimming took off 0 bases at V and 5 bases at J, with 12 bases between the two ends. CDR1 is SGDLS, CDR2 YYNGEE, per germline. CDR3 coding DNA: TGTGCCAGCAGCGTAGTACAGGGTAGCAACAATGAGCAGTTCTTC. Translating gives CASSVVQGSNNEQFF.

The genes are TRBV2 and TRBJ2-3, with 10 bases that match TRBD1. V trimming: 8 bases; J trimming: 2 bases; junction bases outside the gene matches: 4. The CDR3 is 14 residues long. Per germline, CDR1 SNHLY and CDR2 FYNNEI. The CDR3 nucleotides read TGTGCCAGCTTCGACAGGGGGCCCACAGATACGCAGTATTTT. It translates to CASFDRGPTDTQYF.

V usage is TRBV28 and J usage is TRBJ2-3; 7 bases are shared with TRBD2. Germline lookup yields CDR1 MDHEN and CDR2 SYDVKM. The CDR3 sequence is 13 residues long. With V trimmed by 3 bases and J by 7 bases, 4 bases remained unmatched. The CDR3 sequence: CASSLGGINTQYF. The CDR3 nucleotides are TGTGCCAGCAGTTTGGGGGGGATTAATACGCAGTATTTT.

The gene calls are TRBV27 and TRBJ1-1; D perhaps matches TRBD1 (5 bases). The CDR3 is 12 residues long. V was clipped by 7 bases and J by 9 bases, with 15 bases between them. Germline V gene lookup returns CDR1 MNHEY and CDR2 SMNVEV (reference sequence). CDR3 sequence (DNA): TGTGCCAGCATTGGGGCAGGGCTTAAAGCTTTCTTT. It is translated as CASIGAGLKAFF.

This chain uses TRBV6-5 with TRBJ1-2, with a tentative D call TRBD1 (6 bases). The CDR3 consists of 16 residues. Germline CDR1 reads MNHEY; CDR2 reads SVGAGI. V was cut by 0 bases and J by 8 bases, with 19 bases left in between. The CDR3 nucleotides are TGTGCCAGCAGTTACTCATACAGGGTGGCTAGTGACGGCTACACCTTC. This codes for CASSYSYRVASDGYTF.

This chain connects TRBV5-6 to TRBJ1-3; tentative D call: TRBD1 (5 bases). The CDR3 spans 13 residues. Germline V gives CDR1 SGHDT, CDR2 YYEEEE. Trimming left V 3 bases short and J 4 bases short, with 8 bases between. The CDR3 DNA is TGTGCCAGCAGCTCAACAGGAGGAAACACCATATATTTT. Translating it yields CASSSTGGNTIYF. The whole variable domain, filled in from reference TRBV5-6 and TRBJ1-3, reads DAGVTQSPTHLIKTRGQQVTLRCSPKSGHDTVSWYQQALGQGPQFIFQYYEEEERQRGNFPDRFSGHQFPNYSSELNVNALLLGDSALYLCASSSTGGNTIYFGEGSWLTVV.